The present TCR beta chain was sequenced within a study of T-cell reconstitution after alpha-beta-depleted transplantation in children. Study-level findings and limits: In some patients, recipient T cells and intrathymic progenitors surviving conditioning explained high day-60 diversity. A year had passed since transplant, and T-cell counts and diversity by then came mostly from newly produced T cells. Expanded graft clones, several hundred of them, were reportedly the source of alpha-beta T cells about two months after transplant.

Unique molecular identifiers featured in how the TCRbeta library was prepared. TCRdb re-analysed the PCR reads in MiXCR, keeping a single row per CDR3 protein. The sample consists of 300,000 to 350,000 distinct CDR3 sequences, 15% to 20% of them appearing once. The sample holds a few counts of this clonotype. Its target is not known. The V end lost 6 bases, the J end lost 4 bases, and 13 bases lay between the germline ends. From germline, CDR1 is SGHAT and CDR2 FQNNGV. CDR3 size: 14 residues. J is TRBJ2-1 and V is TRBV11-2; D call uncertain. This clonotype was sampled from a male patient aged 2-15 years who had a stem cell transplant for acute lymphoblastic leukemia, so the T cells may come from the graft donor. The starting material was PBMCs, mostly from graft donor cells, obtained 360 days after TCRalphabeta/CD19-depleted stem cell transplant. The CDR3 bases are TGTGCCAGCAGTCTCCTAGACCTGTACAATGAGCAGTTCTTC. Translation: CASSLLDLYNEQFF. Full variable domain (rest looked up from reference TRBV11-2 and TRBJ2-1): EAGVAQSPRYKIIEKRQSVAFWCNPISGHATLYWYQQILGQGPKLLIQFQNNGVVDDSQLPKDRFSAERLKGVDSTLKIQPAKLEDSAVYLCASSLLDLYNEQFFGPGTRLTVL.